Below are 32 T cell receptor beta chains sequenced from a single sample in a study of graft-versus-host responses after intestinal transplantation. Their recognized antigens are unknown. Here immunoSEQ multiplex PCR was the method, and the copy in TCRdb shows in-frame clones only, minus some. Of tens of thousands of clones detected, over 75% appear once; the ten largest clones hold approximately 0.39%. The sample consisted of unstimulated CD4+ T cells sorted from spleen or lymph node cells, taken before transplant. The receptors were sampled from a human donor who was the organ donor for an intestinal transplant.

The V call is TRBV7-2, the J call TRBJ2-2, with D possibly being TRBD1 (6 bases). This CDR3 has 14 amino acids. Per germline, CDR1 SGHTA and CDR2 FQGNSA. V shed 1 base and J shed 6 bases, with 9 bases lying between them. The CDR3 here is CASSLDGGPGELFF. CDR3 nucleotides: TGTGCCAGCAGCTTAGATGGGGGCCCCGGGGAGCTGTTTTTT.

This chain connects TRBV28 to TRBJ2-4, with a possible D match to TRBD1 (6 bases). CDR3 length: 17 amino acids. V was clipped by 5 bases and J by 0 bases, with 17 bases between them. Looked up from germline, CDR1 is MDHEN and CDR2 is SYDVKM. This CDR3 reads CASSPTGQQLAKNIQYF. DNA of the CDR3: TGTGCCAGCAGTCCAACTGGACAGCAGCTAGCCAAAAACATTCAGTACTTC.

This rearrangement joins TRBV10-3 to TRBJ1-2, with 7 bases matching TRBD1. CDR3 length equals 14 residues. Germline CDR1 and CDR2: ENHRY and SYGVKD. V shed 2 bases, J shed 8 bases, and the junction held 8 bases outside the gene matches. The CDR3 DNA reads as TGTGCCATCAGTGAGGCTGCCGGGACAGCCGGCTACACCTTC. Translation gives CAISEAAGTAGYTF.

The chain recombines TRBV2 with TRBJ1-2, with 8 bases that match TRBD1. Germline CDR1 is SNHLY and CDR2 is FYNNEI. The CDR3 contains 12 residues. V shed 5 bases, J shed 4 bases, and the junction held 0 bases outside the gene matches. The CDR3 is CASSTGGYGYTF. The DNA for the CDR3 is TGTGCCAGCAGTACAGGGGGCTATGGCTACACCTTC.

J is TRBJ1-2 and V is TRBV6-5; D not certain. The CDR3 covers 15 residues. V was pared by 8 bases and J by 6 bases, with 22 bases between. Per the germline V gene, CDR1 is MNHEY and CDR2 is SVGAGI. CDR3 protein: CASGGYGEVGDGYTF. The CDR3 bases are TGTGCCAGCGGAGGTTATGGGGAGGTGGGCGATGGCTACACCTTC.

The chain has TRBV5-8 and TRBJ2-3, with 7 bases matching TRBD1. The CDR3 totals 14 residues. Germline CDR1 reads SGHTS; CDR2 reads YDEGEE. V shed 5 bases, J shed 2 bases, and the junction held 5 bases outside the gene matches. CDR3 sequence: CASSRDSDTDTQYF. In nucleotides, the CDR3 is TGTGCCAGCAGTCGGGACAGTGACACAGATACGCAGTATTTT.

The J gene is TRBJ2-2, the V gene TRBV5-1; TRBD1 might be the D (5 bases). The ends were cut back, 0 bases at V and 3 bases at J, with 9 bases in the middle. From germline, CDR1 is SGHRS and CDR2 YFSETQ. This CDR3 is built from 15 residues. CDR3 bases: TGCGCCAGCAGCTTGGTAGGGGTAGACACCGGGGAGCTGTTTTTT. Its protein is CASSLVGVDTGELFF.

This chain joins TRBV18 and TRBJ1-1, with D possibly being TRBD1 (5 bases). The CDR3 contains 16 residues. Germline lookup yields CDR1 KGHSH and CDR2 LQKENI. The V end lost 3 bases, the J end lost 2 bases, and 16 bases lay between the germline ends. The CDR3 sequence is CASSPNLGRGNTEAFF. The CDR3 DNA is TGTGCCAGCTCACCCAATCTAGGTAGGGGTAACACTGAAGCTTTCTTT.

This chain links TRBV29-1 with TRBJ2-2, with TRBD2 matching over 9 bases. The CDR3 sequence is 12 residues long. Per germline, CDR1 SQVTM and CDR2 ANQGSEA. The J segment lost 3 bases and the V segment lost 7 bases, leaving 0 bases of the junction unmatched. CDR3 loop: CSGTSDTGELFF. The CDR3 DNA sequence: TGCAGCGGGACTAGCGACACCGGGGAGCTGTTTTTT.

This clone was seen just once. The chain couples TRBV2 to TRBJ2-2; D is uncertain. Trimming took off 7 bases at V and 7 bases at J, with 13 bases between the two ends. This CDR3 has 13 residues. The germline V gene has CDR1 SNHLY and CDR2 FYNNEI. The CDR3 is CASKQTPGGELFF. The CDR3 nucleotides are TGTGCCAGCAAGCAGACTCCGGGCGGGGAGCTGTTTTTT. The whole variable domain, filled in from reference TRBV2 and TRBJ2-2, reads EPEVTQTPSHQVTQMGQEVILRCVPISNHLYFYWYRQILGQKVEFLVSFYNNEISEKSEIFDDQFSVERPDGSNFTLKIRSTKLEDSAMYFCASKQTPGGELFFGEGSRLTVL.

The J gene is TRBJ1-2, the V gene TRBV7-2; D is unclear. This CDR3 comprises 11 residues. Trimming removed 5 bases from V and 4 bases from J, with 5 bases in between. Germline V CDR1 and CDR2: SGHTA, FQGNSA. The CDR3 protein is CASSPSYGYTF. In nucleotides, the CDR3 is TGTGCCAGCAGCCCCAGCTATGGCTACACCTTC.

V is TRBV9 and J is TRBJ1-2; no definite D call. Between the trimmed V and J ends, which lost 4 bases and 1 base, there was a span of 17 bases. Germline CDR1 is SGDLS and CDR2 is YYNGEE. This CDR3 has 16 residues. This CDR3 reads CASSPLSLSDNYGYTF. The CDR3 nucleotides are TGTGCCAGCAGCCCCCTGAGTCTTTCCGATAACTATGGCTACACCTTC.

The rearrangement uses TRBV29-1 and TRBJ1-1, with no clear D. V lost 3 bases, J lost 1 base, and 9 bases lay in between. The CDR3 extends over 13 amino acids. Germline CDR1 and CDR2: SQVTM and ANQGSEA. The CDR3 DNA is TGCAGCGTTGATACCAGCGGGAACACTGAAGCTTTCTTT. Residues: CSVDTSGNTEAFF.

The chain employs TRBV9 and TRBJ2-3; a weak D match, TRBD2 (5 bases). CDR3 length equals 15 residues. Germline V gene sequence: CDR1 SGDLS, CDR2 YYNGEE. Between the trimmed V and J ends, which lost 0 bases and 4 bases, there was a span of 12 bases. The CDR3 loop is CASSVVGSGADTQYF. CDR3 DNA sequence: TGTGCCAGCAGCGTAGTCGGCAGCGGCGCAGATACGCAGTATTTT.

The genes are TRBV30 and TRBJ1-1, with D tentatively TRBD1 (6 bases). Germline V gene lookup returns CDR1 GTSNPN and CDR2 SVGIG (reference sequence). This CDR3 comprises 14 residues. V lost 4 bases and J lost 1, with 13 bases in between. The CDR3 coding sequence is TGTGCCTGGAAACGAACAGGGAGGAACACTGAAGCTTTCTTT. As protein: CAWKRTGRNTEAFF.

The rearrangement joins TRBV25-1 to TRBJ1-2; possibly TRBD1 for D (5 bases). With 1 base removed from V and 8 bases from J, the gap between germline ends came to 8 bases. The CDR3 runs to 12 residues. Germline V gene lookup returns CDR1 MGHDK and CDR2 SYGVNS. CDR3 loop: CASSELGLGYTF. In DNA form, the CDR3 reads TGTGCCAGCAGTGAATTGGGGCTGGGCTACACCTTC.

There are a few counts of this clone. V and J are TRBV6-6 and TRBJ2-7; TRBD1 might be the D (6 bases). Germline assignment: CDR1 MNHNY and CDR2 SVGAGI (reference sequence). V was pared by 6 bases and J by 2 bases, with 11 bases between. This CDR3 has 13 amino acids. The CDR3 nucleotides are TGTGCCAGCAGACCCAAGGGGGCCTACGAGCAGTACGTC. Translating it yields CASRPKGAYEQYV.

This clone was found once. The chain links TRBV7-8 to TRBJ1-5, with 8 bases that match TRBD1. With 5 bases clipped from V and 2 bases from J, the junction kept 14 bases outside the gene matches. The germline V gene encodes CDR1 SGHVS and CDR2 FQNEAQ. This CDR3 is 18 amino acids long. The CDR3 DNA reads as TGTGCCAGCAGCCGGAGCGGCAGGGGGCTGGGTGGCAATCAGCCCCAGCATTTT. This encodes CASSRSGRGLGGNQPQHF.

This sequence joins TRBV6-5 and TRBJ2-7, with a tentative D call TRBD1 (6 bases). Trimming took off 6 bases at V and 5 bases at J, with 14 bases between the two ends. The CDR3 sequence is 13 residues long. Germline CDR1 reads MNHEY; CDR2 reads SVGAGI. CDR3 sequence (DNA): TGTGCCAGCAGGGGGGCGGGTCAGGACGAGCAGTACGTC. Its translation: CASRGAGQDEQYV.

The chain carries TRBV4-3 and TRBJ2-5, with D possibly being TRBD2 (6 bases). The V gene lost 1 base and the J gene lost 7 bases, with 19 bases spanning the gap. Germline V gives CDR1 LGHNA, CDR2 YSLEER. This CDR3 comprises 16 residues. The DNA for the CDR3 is TGCGCCAGCAGCCAAGTGGTGGCGGGGCTCGGGGGGACCCAGTACTTC. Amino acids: CASSQVVAGLGGTQYF.

CDR3 region: CSVAAGGTQYF. The CDR3 DNA sequence: TGCAGCGTTGCCGCAGGGGGGACGCAGTATTTT. This chain connects TRBV29-1 to TRBJ2-3; a possible D gene is TRBD1 (7 bases). The CDR3 has 11 residues. The ends were cut back, 4 bases at V and 9 bases at J, with 11 bases in the middle. CDR1 and CDR2 from the germline V gene are SQVTM and ANQGSEA.

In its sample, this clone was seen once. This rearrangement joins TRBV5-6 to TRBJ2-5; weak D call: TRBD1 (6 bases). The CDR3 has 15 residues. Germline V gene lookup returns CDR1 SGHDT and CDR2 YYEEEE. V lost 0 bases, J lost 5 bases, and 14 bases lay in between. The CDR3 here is CASSLATGTWETQYF. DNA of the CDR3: TGTGCCAGCAGCTTGGCTACAGGGACCTGGGAGACCCAGTACTTC.

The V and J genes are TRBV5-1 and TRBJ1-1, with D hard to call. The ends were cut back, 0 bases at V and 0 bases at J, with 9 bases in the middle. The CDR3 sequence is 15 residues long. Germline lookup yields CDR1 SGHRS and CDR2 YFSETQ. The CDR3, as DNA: TGCGCCAGCAGCTTGGTTAGCGGCATGAACACTGAAGCTTTCTTT. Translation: CASSLVSGMNTEAFF.

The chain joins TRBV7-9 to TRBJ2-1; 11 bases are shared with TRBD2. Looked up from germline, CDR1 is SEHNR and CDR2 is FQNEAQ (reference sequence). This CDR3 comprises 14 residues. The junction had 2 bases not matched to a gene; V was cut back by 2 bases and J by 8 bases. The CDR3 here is CASSLLTSGDEQFF. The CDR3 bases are TGTGCCAGCAGCTTATTGACTAGCGGGGATGAGCAGTTCTTC.

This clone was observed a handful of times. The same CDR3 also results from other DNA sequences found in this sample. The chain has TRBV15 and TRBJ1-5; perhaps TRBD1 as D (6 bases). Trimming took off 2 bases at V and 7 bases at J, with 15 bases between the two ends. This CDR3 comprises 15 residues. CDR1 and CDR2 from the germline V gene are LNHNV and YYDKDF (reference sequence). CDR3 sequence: CATSRSPRGWQPQHF. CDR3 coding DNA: TGTGCCACCAGCAGATCCCCCAGGGGCTGGCAGCCCCAGCATTTT.

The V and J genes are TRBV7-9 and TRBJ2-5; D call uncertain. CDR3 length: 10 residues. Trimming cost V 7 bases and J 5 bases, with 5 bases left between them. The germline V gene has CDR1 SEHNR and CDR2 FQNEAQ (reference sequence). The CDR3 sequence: CASTGETQYF. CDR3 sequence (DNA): TGTGCCAGCACCGGTGAGACCCAGTACTTC. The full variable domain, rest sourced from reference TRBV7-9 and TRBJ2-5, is DTGVSQNPRHKITKRGQNVTFRCDPISEHNRLYWYRQTLGQGPEFLTYFQNEAQLEKSRLLSDRFSAERPKGSFSTLEIQRTEQGDSAMYLCASTGETQYFGPGTRLLVL.

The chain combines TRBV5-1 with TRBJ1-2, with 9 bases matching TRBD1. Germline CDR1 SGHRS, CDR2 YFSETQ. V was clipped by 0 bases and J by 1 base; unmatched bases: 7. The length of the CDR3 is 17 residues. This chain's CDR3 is CASSLVGQGEGNYGYTF. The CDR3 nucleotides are TGCGCCAGCAGCTTGGTGGGACAGGGCGAAGGTAACTATGGCTACACCTTC. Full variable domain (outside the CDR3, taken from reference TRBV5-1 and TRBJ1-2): KAGVTQTPRYLIKTRGQQVTLSCSPISGHRSVSWYQQTPGQGLQFLFEYFSETQRNKGNFPGRFSGRQFSNSRSEMNVSTLELGDSALYLCASSLVGQGEGNYGYTFGSGTRLTVV.

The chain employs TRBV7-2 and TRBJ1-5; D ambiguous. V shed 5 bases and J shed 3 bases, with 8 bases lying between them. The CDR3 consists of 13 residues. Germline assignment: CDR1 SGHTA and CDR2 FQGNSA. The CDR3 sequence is CASSRWANQPQHF. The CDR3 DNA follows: TGTGCCAGCAGCCGGTGGGCCAATCAGCCCCAGCATTTT.

For the CDR3, the DNA is TGTGCCAGTGGCCGGGGGGGGAACACCGGGGAGCTGTTTTTT. Translating gives CASGRGGNTGELFF. This chain uses TRBV19 with TRBJ2-2, with 8 nucleotides matching TRBD2. Germline V gene data show CDR1 as LNHDA and CDR2 as SQIVND (reference sequence). The CDR3 length is 14 residues. Unmatched junction bases numbered 3, after V lost 8 bases and J lost 1 base.

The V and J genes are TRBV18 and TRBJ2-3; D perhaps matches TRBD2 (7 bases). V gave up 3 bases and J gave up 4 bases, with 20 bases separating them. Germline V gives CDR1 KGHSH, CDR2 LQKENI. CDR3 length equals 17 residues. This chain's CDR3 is CASSPGWGGPTSDTQYF. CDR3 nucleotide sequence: TGTGCCAGCTCACCTGGATGGGGGGGGCCTACTTCAGATACGCAGTATTTT.

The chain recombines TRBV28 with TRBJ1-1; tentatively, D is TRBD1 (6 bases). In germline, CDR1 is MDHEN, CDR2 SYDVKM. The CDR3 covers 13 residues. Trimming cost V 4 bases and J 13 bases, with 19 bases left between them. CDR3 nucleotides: TGTGCCAGCAGTTGGACAGTACCCCCGGGGGGTTTCTTT. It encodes CASSWTVPPGGFF.

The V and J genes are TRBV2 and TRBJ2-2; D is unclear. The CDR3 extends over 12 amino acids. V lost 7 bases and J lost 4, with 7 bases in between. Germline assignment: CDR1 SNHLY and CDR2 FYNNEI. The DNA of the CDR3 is TGTGCCAGCACTCGGTTCACCGGGGAGCTGTTTTTT. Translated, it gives CASTRFTGELFF.